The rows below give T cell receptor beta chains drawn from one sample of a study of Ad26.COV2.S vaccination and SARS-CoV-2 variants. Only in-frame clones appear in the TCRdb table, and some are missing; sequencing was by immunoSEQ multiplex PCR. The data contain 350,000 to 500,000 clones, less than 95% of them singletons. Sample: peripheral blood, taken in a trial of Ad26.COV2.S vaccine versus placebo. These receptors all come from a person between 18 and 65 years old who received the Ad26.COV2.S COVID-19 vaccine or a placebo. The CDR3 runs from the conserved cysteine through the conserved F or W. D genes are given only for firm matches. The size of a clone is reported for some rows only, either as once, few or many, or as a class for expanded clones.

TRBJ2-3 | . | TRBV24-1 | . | CATSFTGDVTDTQYF | TGTGCCACCTCATTCACGGGAGACGTCACAGATACGCAGTATTTT
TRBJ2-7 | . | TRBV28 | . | CASSLYRDEQYF | TGTGCCAGCAGTTTGTACAGGGACGAGCAGTACTTC
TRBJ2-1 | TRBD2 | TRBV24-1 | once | CATSGQEGAGSGRASNEQFF | TGTGCCACCAGTGGACAGGAAGGGGCGGGTAGCGGGAGGGCCTCCAATGAGCAGTTCTTC
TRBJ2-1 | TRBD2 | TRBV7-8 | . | CASSLGHSTPGLASNEQFF | TGTGCCAGCAGCTTAGGTCATTCCACACCGGGACTAGCCTCCAATGAGCAGTTCTTC
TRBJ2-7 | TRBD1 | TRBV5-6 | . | CASSLRGRQGAYEQYF | TGTGCCAGCAGCTTGAGAGGCCGACAGGGGGCCTACGAGCAGTACTTC
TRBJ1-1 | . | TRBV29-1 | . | CSVDKDTEAFF | TGCAGCGTTGACAAGGACACTGAAGCTTTCTTT
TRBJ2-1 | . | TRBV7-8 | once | CASSLAASHNEQFF | TGTGCCAGCAGCTTAGCGGCCAGTCACAATGAGCAGTTCTTC
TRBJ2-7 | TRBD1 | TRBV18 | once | CASSPLGQFDEQYF | TGTGCCAGCTCACCATTGGGACAGTTCGACGAGCAGTACTTC
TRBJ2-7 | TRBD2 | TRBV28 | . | CASWSAGGLYEQYF | TGTGCCAGCTGGTCAGCGGGAGGTCTTTACGAGCAGTACTTC
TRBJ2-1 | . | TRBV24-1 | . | CATSDLRDAYNEQFF | TGTGCCACCAGTGATTTGAGGGACGCATACAATGAGCAGTTCTTC
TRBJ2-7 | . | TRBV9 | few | CASSVDWASTYEQYF | TGTGCCAGCAGCGTAGATTGGGCATCCACCTACGAGCAGTACTTC
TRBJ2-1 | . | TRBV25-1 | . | CASSETGTQWNEQFF | TGTGCCAGCAGTGAAACCGGGACTCAGTGGAATGAGCAGTTCTTC
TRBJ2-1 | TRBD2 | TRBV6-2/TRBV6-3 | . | CASSGSSREGARSYNEQFF | TGTGCCAGCAGCGGGAGCTCGCGGGAGGGTGCGCGCTCCTACAATGAGCAGTTCTTC
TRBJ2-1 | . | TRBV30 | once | CAWSVRSSASYNEQFF | TGTGCCTGGAGTGTACGGTCTAGCGCTAGTTACAATGAGCAGTTCTTC
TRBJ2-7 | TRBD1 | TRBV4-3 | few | CASSQDLQGAREQYF | TGCGCCAGCAGCCAAGATCTCCAGGGGGCCAGGGAGCAGTACTTC
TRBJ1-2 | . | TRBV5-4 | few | CASSTRGVWNYGYTF | TGTGCCAGCAGCACCAGGGGAGTATGGAACTATGGCTACACCTTC
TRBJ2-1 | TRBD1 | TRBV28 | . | CASSSAGTGGYEQFF | TGTGCCAGCAGTTCCGCCGGGACAGGGGGCTATGAGCAGTTCTTC
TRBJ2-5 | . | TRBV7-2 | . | CASSFGFQETQYF | TGTGCCAGCAGCTTCGGGTTCCAAGAGACCCAGTACTTC
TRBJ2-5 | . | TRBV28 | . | CASSLLQGQREETQYF | TGTGCCAGCAGTTTATTACAAGGACAGCGGGAAGAGACCCAGTACTTC
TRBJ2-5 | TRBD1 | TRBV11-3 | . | CASSLKTGGGETQYF | TGTGCCAGCAGCCTGAAAACAGGGGGAGGAGAGACCCAGTACTTC
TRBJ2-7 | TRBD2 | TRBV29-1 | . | CSVAGLAGVHEQYF | TGCAGCGTTGCGGGGCTAGCGGGAGTACACGAGCAGTACTTC
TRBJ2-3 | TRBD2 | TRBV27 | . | CASSPWGRGTDTQYF | TGTGCCAGCAGCCCCTGGGGGAGGGGCACAGATACGCAGTATTTT
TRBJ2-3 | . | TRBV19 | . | CASSVIQGHTDTQYF | TGTGCCAGTAGTGTAATACAGGGTCACACAGATACGCAGTATTTT